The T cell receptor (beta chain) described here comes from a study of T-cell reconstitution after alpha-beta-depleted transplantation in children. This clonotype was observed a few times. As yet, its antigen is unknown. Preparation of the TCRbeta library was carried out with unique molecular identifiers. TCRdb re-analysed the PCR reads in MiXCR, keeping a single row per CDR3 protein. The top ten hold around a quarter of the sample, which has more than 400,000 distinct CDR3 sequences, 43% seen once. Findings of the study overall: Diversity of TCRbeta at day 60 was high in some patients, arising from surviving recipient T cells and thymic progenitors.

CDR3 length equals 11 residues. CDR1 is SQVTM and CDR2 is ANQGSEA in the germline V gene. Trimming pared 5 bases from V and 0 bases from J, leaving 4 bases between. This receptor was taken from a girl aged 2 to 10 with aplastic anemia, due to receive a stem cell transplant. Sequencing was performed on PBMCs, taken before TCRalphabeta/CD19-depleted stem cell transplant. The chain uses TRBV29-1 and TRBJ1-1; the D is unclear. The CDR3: CSVRLNTEAFF. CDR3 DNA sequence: TGCAGCGTTAGGTTGAACACTGAAGCTTTCTTT.